This TCR beta chain was sequenced in a study of breast tumors, draining lymph nodes, adjacent tissues. Findings of the study overall: Tumors had less TCR diversity than lymph nodes, more than nontumor tissue.

The lymph nodes were axillary draining lymph nodes from breast cancer patients. CDR1 and CDR2 from the germline V gene are MNHNY and SVGAGI (reference sequence). Trimming removed 5 bases from V and 6 bases from J; junction bases left unmatched: 4. This CDR3 is built from 13 residues. In its sample, this clonotype was seen many times. Antigen specificity is unknown. TCRdb reprocessed the multiplex PCR reads via MiXCR and lists one record per CDR3 protein. Of 150,000 to 200,000 distinct CDR3 sequences listed, roughly 30% are singletons. This clonotype was sampled from a female donor with breast cancer. Some clones in this sample may be carry-over from other donors' samples. The chain uses TRBV6-6 and TRBJ2-3; TRBD2 aligns across 8 bases. Sequenced sample: axillary lymph node tissue. The CDR3 bases are TGTGCCAGCAGTAGCGGGAGCTGGGATACGCAGTATTTT. It translates to CASSSGSWDTQYF.